The 29 T cell receptor beta chains below were found in one sample sequenced in a study of blood T cell repertoires in COVID-19. The assay was immunoSEQ multiplex PCR, and TCRdb's table has in-frame clones only and misses some. The table lists approximately 170,000 clones, 70% to 90% of them singletons. Sequenced sample: peripheral blood. These receptors came from a man between 50 and 59 years old with active or convalescent COVID-19.

This chain connects TRBV19 to TRBJ1-2; 10 positions agree with TRBD1. The CDR3 is 14 amino acids. Germline CDR1 is LNHDA and CDR2 is SQIVND (reference sequence). The junction had 7 bases not matched to a gene; V was cut back by 8 bases and J by 4 bases. DNA for the CDR3: TGTGCCAGTTCGACGCGGACAGGGGGCTATGGCTACACCTTC. It translates to CASSTRTGGYGYTF.

A single count supports this clone. The V gene is TRBV6-5, the J gene TRBJ1-6; D gene unclear. CDR3 length: 13 residues. Per the germline V gene, CDR1 is MNHEY and CDR2 is SVGAGI. V shed 2 bases and J shed 5 bases, with 4 bases lying between them. Here the CDR3 DNA reads TGTGCCAGCAGTTACGAGGATAATTCACCCCTCCACTTT. Amino acid sequence: CASSYEDNSPLHF.

The genes are TRBV5-1 and TRBJ1-6; D is perhaps TRBD1 (6 bases). The CDR3 sequence is 15 residues long. The germline V gene encodes CDR1 SGHRS and CDR2 YFSETQ. The V gene lost 2 bases and the J gene lost 5 bases, with 11 bases spanning the gap. In DNA form, the CDR3 reads TGCGCCAGCAGCTTTGGGGGCTCGAATAATTCACCCCTCCACTTT. Protein: CASSFGGSNNSPLHF.

The genes are TRBV20-1 and TRBJ2-7; no clear D. Looked up from germline, CDR1 is DFQATT and CDR2 is SNEGSKA (reference sequence). V lost 4 bases and J lost 3, with 7 bases in between. This CDR3 region has 11 residues. CDR3 amino acids: CSAIRYYEQYF. The CDR3 bases are TGCAGTGCTATCAGATACTACGAGCAGTACTTC.

V usage is TRBV18 and J usage is TRBJ1-1; D unclear. Germline CDR1 KGHSH, CDR2 LQKENI. The CDR3 spans 13 residues. Trimming took 4 bases from V and 5 from J, leaving 11 bases between them. The CDR3 DNA is TGTGCCAGCTCACAGGCCACCGGGACTGAAGCTTTCTTT. Amino acids: CASSQATGTEAFF.

This clone was seen a few times. Other DNA variants within this sample encode the same CDR3. V usage is TRBV18 and J usage is TRBJ1-1; D is ambiguous. The V gene lost 3 bases and the J gene lost 1 base, with 6 bases spanning the gap. CDR3 length: 13 amino acids. In germline, CDR1 is KGHSH, CDR2 LQKENI. CDR3 loop: CASSPTANTEAFF. CDR3 nucleotide sequence: TGTGCCAGCTCACCCACAGCGAACACTGAAGCTTTCTTT. Complete variable domain (other parts from reference TRBV18 and TRBJ1-1): NAGVMQNPRHLVRRRGQEARLRCSPMKGHSHVYWYRQLPEEGLKFMVYLQKENIIDESGMPKERFSAEFPKEGPSILRIQQVVRGDSAAYFCASSPTANTEAFFGQGTRLTVV.

The rearrangement uses TRBV28 and TRBJ2-3; 11 bases match TRBD2. Per germline, CDR1 MDHEN and CDR2 SYDVKM. CDR3 length: 18 residues. Trimming removed 6 bases from V and 1 base from J; junction bases left unmatched: 12. The CDR3 DNA follows: TGTGCCAGCAGCCCAGGTGGTGTAGCGGGAGGGGGCACAGATACGCAGTATTTT. Translation gives CASSPGGVAGGGTDTQYF.

The chain uses TRBV27 and TRBJ2-5; 7 bases match TRBD2. The CDR3 contains 16 residues. CDR1 and CDR2 from the germline V gene are MNHEY and SMNVEV (reference sequence). After removal of 6 bases from V and 1 base from J, the junction contained 11 bases not matched to a gene. The CDR3 nucleotides read TGTGCCAGCAGCCCTCGTTTTACGGGAGGCCAAGAGACCCAGTACTTC. Translated, it gives CASSPRFTGGQETQYF.

The chain joins TRBV28 to TRBJ1-1; 7 bases match TRBD1. The CDR3 loop spans 14 amino acids. With V trimmed by 6 bases and J by 10 bases, 14 bases remained unmatched. Germline CDR1 is MDHEN and CDR2 is SYDVKM. CDR3 nucleotides: TGTGCCAGCAGGCTTAATGACAGGGCTGGCGGAGCTTTCTTT. Translating gives CASRLNDRAGGAFF.

The V gene is TRBV11-2, the J gene TRBJ2-2, with D unresolved. V was cut by 5 bases and J by 1 base, with 17 bases left in between. The CDR3 runs to 17 residues. CDR1 is SGHAT, CDR2 FQNNGV, per germline. The CDR3 here is CASSPSGTAKNTGELFF. Written as DNA, the CDR3 is TGTGCCAGCAGCCCAAGTGGCACAGCAAAGAACACCGGGGAGCTGTTTTTT.

The chain recombines TRBV7-6 with TRBJ2-3; 10 bases are a match to TRBD2. CDR1 is SGHVS, CDR2 FNYEAQ, per germline. The CDR3 has 17 residues. The junction had 8 bases not matched to a gene; V was cut back by 4 bases and J by 1 base. CDR3 amino acids: CASSSPPTSGGTDTQYF. CDR3 nucleotide sequence: TGTGCCAGCAGCTCCCCCCCTACTAGCGGGGGCACAGATACGCAGTATTTT.

About this clone itself: Other DNA sequences within the sample encode an identical CDR3. This rearrangement joins TRBV2 to TRBJ2-2; D remains ambiguous. The V gene lost 6 bases and the J gene lost 1 base, with 9 bases spanning the gap. CDR1 and CDR2 from the germline V gene are SNHLY and FYNNEI. The CDR3 totals 14 residues. The CDR3 nucleotides read TGTGCCAGCAGCCGACAAGGGAACACCGGGGAGCTGTTTTTT. Translating it yields CASSRQGNTGELFF. The full variable domain, in which reference TRBV2 and TRBJ2-2 provide the parts outside the CDR3, is EPEVTQTPSHQVTQMGQEVILRCVPISNHLYFYWYRQILGQKVEFLVSFYNNEISEKSEIFDDQFSVERPDGSNFTLKIRSTKLEDSAMYFCASSRQGNTGELFFGEGSRLTVL.

V usage is TRBV3-1 (or the pseudogene TRBV3-2) and J usage is TRBJ1-1; 7 positions agree with TRBD1. CDR1 LGHDT and CDR2 YNNKEL come from the germline V gene (reference sequence). This CDR3 region has 14 residues. The V segment lost 2 bases and the J segment 4 bases; nucleotides outside the gene matches: 4. CDR3 amino acids: CASSQTGEATEAFF. CDR3 bases: TGTGCCAGCAGCCAAACAGGGGAGGCCACTGAAGCTTTCTTT.

The chain links TRBV30 to TRBJ2-1, with 8 nucleotides matching TRBD2. V was clipped by 0 bases and J by 9 bases; unmatched bases: 10. The CDR3 totals 15 residues. The germline V gene encodes CDR1 GTSNPN and CDR2 SVGIG (reference sequence). CDR3 region: CAWSVDGASGREQFF. In DNA, the CDR3 is TGTGCCTGGAGTGTAGATGGGGCTAGCGGGCGTGAGCAGTTCTTC.

The chain has TRBV5-6 and TRBJ2-1; D is possibly TRBD1 (6 bases). The germline V and J ends were trimmed by 4 bases and 8 bases, with 16 bases remaining between them. This CDR3 is built from 14 residues. Germline CDR1 reads SGHDT; CDR2 reads YYEEEE. DNA for the CDR3: TGTGCCAGCAGCCGCCGGGCGAAGGGGGATGAGCAGTTCTTC. Its protein product is CASSRRAKGDEQFF.

The V and J genes are TRBV6-2 or TRBV6-3 and TRBJ1-1; TRBD1 matches at 9 bases. The CDR3 sequence is 14 residues long. Germline-derived CDR1 and CDR2 are MNHEY and SVGEGT. J gave up 2 bases and V 6 bases, and 4 bases lay outside the gene matches. CDR3 sequence (DNA): TGTGCCAGCAGCGGACAGGGGACAAACACTGAAGCTTTCTTT. Translating it yields CASSGQGTNTEAFF.

This clone was recorded a few times. The rearrangement joins TRBV6-1 to TRBJ1-5, with TRBD1 as a possible D gene (5 bases). Germline V gives CDR1 MNHNS, CDR2 SASEGT. Trimming pared 4 bases from V and 0 bases from J, leaving 13 bases between. The CDR3 length is 16 residues. CDR3 loop: CASSVDSLPSNQPQHF. The CDR3 nucleotides read TGTGCCAGCAGTGTTGACAGTTTACCTAGCAATCAGCCCCAGCATTTT.

The chain has TRBV24-1 and TRBJ2-1; tentative D call: TRBD1 (6 bases). The V and J ends lost 3 bases and 6 bases respectively, with 11 bases between them. Germline assignment: CDR1 KGHDR and CDR2 SFDVKD. CDR3 length: 14 residues. DNA for the CDR3: TGTGCCACCAGTGATCACAGGGAACGCAATGAGCAGTTCTTC. It specifies CATSDHRERNEQFF.

The chain has TRBV5-1 and TRBJ2-3, with D unresolved. The CDR3 totals 15 residues. V lost 1 base to trimming and J lost 5 bases, with 14 bases between them. Germline V gives CDR1 SGHRS, CDR2 YFSETQ. CDR3 bases: TGCGCCAGCAGCTTGTCCGTTGGTTCGAGAGATACGCAGTATTTT. Translating it yields CASSLSVGSRDTQYF.

The J gene is TRBJ1-2, the V gene TRBV28; D may be TRBD1 (6 bases). CDR1 and CDR2 from the germline V gene are MDHEN and SYDVKM. The CDR3 contains 13 residues. With 2 bases removed from V and 3 bases from J, the gap between germline ends came to 7 bases. CDR3 region: CASSLPGDYGYTF. In DNA, the CDR3 is TGTGCCAGCAGTTTACCAGGGGACTATGGCTACACCTTC.

The J gene is TRBJ1-1, the V gene TRBV4-3; D gene uncertain. Germline V gene sequence: CDR1 LGHNA, CDR2 YSLEER. Trimming cost V 1 base and J 3 bases, with 12 bases left between them. This CDR3 spans 15 amino acids. Here the CDR3 DNA reads TGCGCCAGCAGCCAAGCTAACGTAGCCCACACTGAAGCTTTCTTT. Protein product: CASSQANVAHTEAFF.

This rearrangement joins TRBV6-5 to TRBJ2-1; 11 bases agree with TRBD2. With V trimmed by 7 bases and J by 8 bases, 10 bases remained unmatched. The CDR3 is 15 residues long. The germline gives CDR1 MNHEY, CDR2 SVGAGI. CDR3 region: CASTQGLAGFDEQFF. CDR3 nucleotides: TGTGCCAGCACCCAAGGACTAGCGGGTTTTGATGAGCAGTTCTTC.

The chain uses TRBV6-5 and TRBJ1-5; 8 nucleotides match TRBD1. The V segment lost 8 bases and the J segment 4 bases; nucleotides outside the gene matches: 4. The CDR3 runs 13 residues. Germline assignment: CDR1 MNHEY and CDR2 SVGAGI. CDR3 protein: CASQGAWNQPQHF. As DNA, the CDR3 is TGTGCCAGCCAGGGGGCTTGGAATCAGCCCCAGCATTTT.

This sequence joins TRBV6-5 and TRBJ1-4, with a weak D call TRBD1 (6 bases). The CDR3 consists of 16 residues. Trimming left V 3 bases short and J 5 bases short, with 16 bases between. Germline CDR1 is MNHEY and CDR2 is SVGAGI. CDR3 loop: CASSYGPPGANEKLFF. Here the CDR3 DNA reads TGTGCCAGCAGTTATGGTCCCCCAGGGGCGAATGAAAAACTGTTTTTT.

This clone was found once. The chain carries TRBV28 and TRBJ1-4, with TRBD1 identical over 8 bases. CDR1 is MDHEN and CDR2 is SYDVKM in the germline V gene. Trimming at V came to 6 bases and at J to 7 bases, leaving 10 bases not matched to a gene. The CDR3 consists of 15 residues. The CDR3 sequence is CASSSTGGDGEKLFF. The CDR3 nucleotides are TGTGCCAGCAGCTCTACAGGGGGGGATGGTGAAAAACTGTTTTTT.

The rearrangement joins TRBV24-1 to TRBJ1-1; 8 bases are a match to TRBD1. V lost 2 bases, J lost 4 bases, and 5 bases stayed unmatched. Germline values: CDR1 KGHDR, CDR2 SFDVKD. CDR3 size: 15 residues. CDR3 in amino acids: CATSDSTGDGTEAFF. CDR3 coding DNA: TGTGCCACCAGTGATTCGACAGGGGATGGCACTGAAGCTTTCTTT.

This clone was seen at least ten times. The chain couples TRBV27 to TRBJ2-3; 7 bases are a match to TRBD2. Germline assignment: CDR1 MNHEY and CDR2 SMNVEV (reference sequence). The V gene end was trimmed by 5 bases and the J gene end by 6 bases; junction bases not matched to a gene: 5. This CDR3 spans 13 amino acids. Here the CDR3 reads CASSRNGGDTQYF. Written as DNA, the CDR3 is TGTGCCAGCAGTCGTAACGGGGGGGATACGCAGTATTTT.

V is TRBV10-3 and J is TRBJ1-6, with a weak D call TRBD1 (5 bases). Germline V gives CDR1 ENHRY, CDR2 SYGVKD. The length of the CDR3 is 15 residues. Trimming stripped 0 bases from V and 5 bases from J, with 8 bases between. In DNA, the CDR3 is TGTGCCATCAGTGAGTCTGACAGAGATAATTCACCCCTCCACTTT. The encoded protein is CAISESDRDNSPLHF.

The chain uses TRBV7-2 and TRBJ2-1, with TRBD2 identical over 12 bases. The CDR3 covers 14 residues. The trim removed 10 bases at V and 8 bases at J, leaving 9 bases unmatched. Germline loops: CDR1 SGHTA, CDR2 FQGNSA. The CDR3 reads CATVLAGGPYEQFF. CDR3 nucleotide sequence: TGTGCCACCGTCCTAGCGGGGGGGCCCTATGAGCAGTTCTTC.